A selection of T cell receptor beta chains follows, all from one sample in a study of blood T cell repertoires in COVID-19. Measured with immunoSEQ multiplex PCR; TCRdb has only the in-frame clones, and not every one. The table records around 42,000 clones, over 75% of them present only once. The sample was peripheral blood. The receptors derive from a woman at least 80 years old with acute or convalescent COVID-19. Each CDR3 is given with its conserved first and last residue. The D gene is left open where the match is weak. The listing skips clone size in some rows; elsewhere it reads once, few, many or a size class.

d_call,j_call,clone_size,v_call,cdr3_aa,cdr3_nt
-,TRBJ1-2,-,TRBV7-9,CASTLGGESAYGYTF,TGTGCCAGCACCCTGGGAGGGGAGTCCGCCTATGGCTACACCTTC
TRBD2,TRBJ2-5,-,TRBV6-2/TRBV6-3,CASSLGLRTETQYF,TGTGCCAGCAGTTTGGGACTACGTACCGAGACCCAGTACTTC
-,TRBJ2-7,once,TRBV2,CASGVGEQYF,TGTGCCAGCGGAGTGGGCGAGCAGTACTTC
-,TRBJ2-3,once,TRBV2,CASGTRTAQSTDTQYF,TGTGCCAGCGGAACTAGGACAGCCCAAAGCACAGATACGCAGTATTTT
-,TRBJ2-2,-,TRBV9,CASSVGGHSNTGELFF,TGTGCCAGCAGCGTAGGGGGACATTCGAACACCGGGGAGCTGTTTTTT
-,TRBJ2-1,-,TRBV7-9,CASSSALTGYNEQFF,TGTGCCAGCAGCTCGGCCCTGACGGGATACAATGAGCAGTTCTTC
-,TRBJ1-1,-,TRBV19,CAPLAGAEAFF,TGTGCCCCATTGGCAGGGGCTGAAGCTTTCTTT
TRBD1,TRBJ1-1,few,TRBV5-4,CASSLGQGRSEAFF,TGTGCCAGCAGCTTGGGACAGGGAAGGTCTGAAGCTTTCTTT
TRBD1,TRBJ1-4,-,TRBV6-1,CASSGTATNEKLFF,TGTGCCAGCAGCGGGACAGCAACTAATGAAAAACTGTTTTTT
-,TRBJ1-5,-,TRBV28,CATHLGHVYNQPQHF,TGTGCCACTCACTTGGGACACGTTTATAATCAGCCCCAGCATTTT
-,TRBJ1-5,-,TRBV5-6,CASSLLQGTQPQHF,TGTGCCAGCAGCCTTCTCCAGGGAACTCAGCCCCAGCATTTT
TRBD1,TRBJ2-2,-,TRBV5-4,CASSDVGQEGNTGELFF,TGTGCCAGCAGCGACGTTGGACAGGAAGGAAACACCGGGGAGCTGTTTTTT
-,TRBJ1-3,-,TRBV6-2/TRBV6-3,CASSEDSTSSGNTIYF,TGTGCCAGCAGTGAGGACAGTACTAGCTCTGGAAACACCATATATTTT
-,TRBJ1-1,-,TRBV4-1,CASSQSGQNTEAFF,TGCGCCAGCAGCCAATCGGGACAGAACACTGAAGCTTTCTTT
TRBD2,TRBJ2-3,-,TRBV4-3,CASSQRLASGGASRTDTQYF,TGCGCCAGCAGCCAAAGATTGGCTAGCGGGGGGGCATCTCGCACAGATACGCAGTATTTT
-,TRBJ2-3,-,TRBV9,CASSVGGPDTQYF,TGTGCCAGCAGCGTAGGGGGCCCAGATACGCAGTATTTT
TRBD1,TRBJ1-4,few,TRBV19,CASKGQDAATNEKLFF,TGTGCCAGTAAAGGACAGGACGCCGCAACTAATGAAAAACTGTTTTTT
-,TRBJ2-1,-,TRBV20-1,CSASLGPSYNEQFF,TGCAGTGCTAGTCTGGGGCCTTCCTACAATGAGCAGTTCTTC
-,TRBJ1-6,-,TRBV7-9,CASSVHGSSESPLHF,TGTGCCAGCAGCGTACACGGGTCATCGGAATCACCCCTCCACTTT
-,TRBJ2-2,-,TRBV15,CATSRGQGSRELFF,TGTGCCACCAGCAGAGGCCAGGGCTCCCGGGAGCTGTTTTTT
-,TRBJ1-1,-,TRBV5-1,CASSLAGGLNTEAFF,TGCGCCAGCAGCTTGGCCGGGGGGCTGAACACTGAAGCTTTCTTT
TRBD1,TRBJ1-6,many,TRBV9,CASSGTGTENSPLHF,TGTGCCAGCAGCGGTACCGGGACAGAAAATTCACCCCTCCACTTT
TRBD1,TRBJ1-1,-,TRBV6-5,CAASTGRTEAFF,TGTGCCGCCTCGACAGGGCGCACTGAAGCTTTCTTT
-,TRBJ1-2,-,TRBV30,CAEWAGASRGYTF,TGTGCTGAATGGGCAGGCGCTTCCCGGGGCTACACCTTC
TRBD2,TRBJ2-3,once,TRBV9,CASSVTSGVRTDTQYF,TGTGCCAGCAGCGTGACTAGCGGGGTGCGCACAGATACGCAGTATTTT